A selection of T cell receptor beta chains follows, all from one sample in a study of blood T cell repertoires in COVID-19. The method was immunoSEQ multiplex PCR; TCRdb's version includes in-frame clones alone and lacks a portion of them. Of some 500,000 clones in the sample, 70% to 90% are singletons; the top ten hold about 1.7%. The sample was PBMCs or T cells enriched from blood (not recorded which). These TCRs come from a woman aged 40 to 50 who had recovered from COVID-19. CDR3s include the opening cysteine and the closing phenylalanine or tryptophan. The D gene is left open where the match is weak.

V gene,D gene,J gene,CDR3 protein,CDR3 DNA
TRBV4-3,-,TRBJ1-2,CASSQDQPGNYGYTF,TGCGCCAGCAGCCAAGATCAGCCGGGTAACTATGGCTACACCTTC
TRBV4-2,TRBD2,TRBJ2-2,CASSQDLLAGTYTGELFF,TGTGCCAGCAGCCAAGATTTACTAGCGGGGACATACACCGGGGAGCTGTTTTTT
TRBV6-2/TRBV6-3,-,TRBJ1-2,CASSTPGGGAPGYTF,TGTGCCAGCAGTACGCCCGGGGGGGGCGCTCCTGGCTACACCTTC
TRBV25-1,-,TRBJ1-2,CASSDEVPVYGYTF,TGTGCCAGCAGTGACGAGGTACCGGTTTATGGCTACACCTTC
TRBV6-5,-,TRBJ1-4,CASRNNLGQSEKLFF,TGTGCCAGCAGAAACAACCTCGGACAGTCCGAAAAACTGTTTTTT
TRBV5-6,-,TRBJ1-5,CASSFWVSRAHQPQHF,TGTGCCAGCAGCTTTTGGGTCAGCAGGGCCCATCAGCCCCAGCATTTT
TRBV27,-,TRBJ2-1,CASSWGGRTVEQFF,TGTGCCAGCAGTTGGGGAGGACGCACCGTTGAGCAGTTCTTC
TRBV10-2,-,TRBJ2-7,CASSSNSYEQYF,TGCGCCAGCAGTTCCAACTCCTACGAGCAGTACTTC
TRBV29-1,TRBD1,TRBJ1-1,CSVSGGRGNTEAFF,TGCAGCGTCTCAGGGGGCAGGGGGAACACTGAAGCTTTCTTT
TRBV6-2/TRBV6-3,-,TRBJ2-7,CASSTSREQYF,TGTGCCAGCAGCACTTCCCGCGAGCAGTACTTC